This is a list of T cell receptor beta chains from one sample in a study of cytomegalovirus exposure and HLA in healthy donors. The repertoire was sequenced with immunoSEQ multiplex PCR; TCRdb's copy has only in-frame clones and lacks some. The data show about 170,000 clones, approximately 87% seen once. The sequenced sample consisted of PBMCs. The source of these receptors is a woman aged 25 to 39 in good health and CMV-seronegative. CDR3s include the opening cysteine and the closing phenylalanine or tryptophan. D genes are given only for firm matches. Clone size is stated in some rows and not others, as once, few, many or a class when expanded.

TRBD2	TRBV2	TRBJ2-7	12	NA	TGTGCCGGGAGCCGGGAGGCTGACGAGCAGTACTTC	CAGSREADEQYF
TRBD1	TRBV4-1	TRBJ2-4	16	NA	TGCGCCAGCAGCCCCGGGACAGGGTTGAGCAAAAACATTCAGTACTTC	CASSPGTGLSKNIQYF
TRBD2	TRBV4-1	TRBJ2-3	15	NA	TGCGCCAGCAGCCAGCTAGCGGGGCCCACAGATACGCAGTATTTT	CASSQLAGPTDTQYF
NA	TRBV18	TRBJ2-2	16	NA	TGTGCCAGCTCACCACTGGGGACATTGGACCCCGGGGAGCTGTTTTTT	CASSPLGTLDPGELFF
NA	TRBV11-3	TRBJ2-1	15	NA	TGTGCCAGCAGTAAGCTGGGAGGGGGGGTTTTTGAGCAGTTCTTC	CASSKLGGGVFEQFF
NA	TRBV2	TRBJ2-1	15	NA	TGTGCCAGCCTCCCTTCCGGGGACAACTACAATGAGCAGTTCTTC	CASLPSGDNYNEQFF
NA	TRBV9	TRBJ1-4	15	NA	TGTGCCAGCAGCGTAGCTTCCGGAGGGAATGAAAAACTGTTTTTT	CASSVASGGNEKLFF
TRBD1	TRBV11-2	TRBJ2-1	16	NA	TGTGCCAGCAGGCCAAGACAGGGGGCAATCGAAGATGAGCAGTTCTTC	CASRPRQGAIEDEQFF
NA	TRBV4-2	TRBJ1-5	14	once	TGTGCCAGCAGCCAAGGGGTGAGAGGTCAGCCCCAGCATTTT	CASSQGVRGQPQHF
NA	TRBV7-6	TRBJ1-5	15	NA	TGTGCCAGCAGCTCGGGTGGGGGGGCTAGTCAGCCCCAGCATTTT	CASSSGGGASQPQHF
TRBD1	TRBV6-5	TRBJ2-3	15	NA	TGTGCCAGCAGTAAGACCGGGACAGACACAGATACGCAGTATTTT	CASSKTGTDTDTQYF
TRBD2	TRBV6-1	TRBJ2-1	17	NA	TGTGCCAGCAGTGAACAGGGACTAGCTGGGTCCTACAATGAGCAGTTCTTC	CASSEQGLAGSYNEQFF
NA	TRBV27	TRBJ2-2	15	once	TGTGCCAGCAGTTTGGGGCAGTCCGACACCGGGGAGCTGTTTTTT	CASSLGQSDTGELFF
TRBD2	TRBV20-1	TRBJ2-5	11	NA	TGCAGTGTAGAGCGGGGGGGCCCCCAGTACTTC	CSVERGGPQYF
TRBD1	TRBV19	TRBJ1-5	13	NA	TGTGCCAGTAGCGGGGGACAGTGGACGCCCCAGCATTTT	CASSGGQWTPQHF
TRBD2	TRBV7-2	TRBJ2-5	14	NA	TGTGCCAGCAGCCCGCGGGGGGGCAGGGAGACCCAGTACTTC	CASSPRGGRETQYF
TRBD1	TRBV4-2	TRBJ1-6	21	NA	TGTGCCAGCAGCCATTGGGTCTCGGGCGGGTTGGTGGGGACAGAGGATTCACCCCTCCACTTT	CASSHWVSGGLVGTEDSPLHF
TRBD1	TRBV5-4	TRBJ1-1	17	NA	TGTGCCAGCAGCTTCGGTCGGAGGAACAGGGGGGCACCTGAAGCTTTCTTT	CASSFGRRNRGAPEAFF
NA	TRBV5-1	TRBJ2-3	13	NA	TGCGCCAGCAGCTTGTTCGGCACAGATACGCAGTATTTT	CASSLFGTDTQYF
NA	TRBV11-2	TRBJ1-6	14	NA	TGTGCCAGCAGCTTACGGGGGGGTAATTCACCCCTCCACTTT	CASSLRGGNSPLHF
NA	TRBV6-1	TRBJ2-7	13	few	TGTGCCAGCAGTAATAGCGGAGGCTACGAGCAGTACTTC	CASSNSGGYEQYF
NA	TRBV11-2	TRBJ2-5	16	NA	TGTGCCAGCAGCTTAGTTCGGGGGAGATTTCAAGAGACCCAGTACTTC	CASSLVRGRFQETQYF
NA	TRBV29-1	TRBJ2-7	14	NA	TGCAGCGTTCTCAGCGGAGAAAGCTCCTACGAGCAGTACTTC	CSVLSGESSYEQYF
NA	TRBV14	TRBJ2-7	14	NA	TGTGCCAGCAGCCGCGCAGGTTTAGCCTACGAGCAGTACTTC	CASSRAGLAYEQYF
TRBD1	TRBV7-9	TRBJ1-2	18	NA	TGTGCCAGCAGCTCCTCTAAACTAACCCTCGACAGGGCCAATGGCTACACCTTC	CASSSSKLTLDRANGYTF
NA	TRBV7-7	TRBJ2-2	13	NA	TGTGCTAGCAGCTTCAGGGATCCCGGGGAGCTGTTTTTT	CASSFRDPGELFF
NA	TRBV27	TRBJ1-6	15	NA	TGTGCCAGCAGTTTATTGGGGGGGGCCAATTCACCCCTCCACTTT	CASSLLGGANSPLHF
NA	TRBV4-1	TRBJ1-3	16	NA	TGCGCCAGCAGCCAAGTTGCAGGGGCAGCTGGAAACACCATATATTTT	CASSQVAGAAGNTIYF
NA	TRBV2	TRBJ2-7	13	NA	TGTGCCAGCAGTCAGGGGCCATCCTACGAGCAGTACTTC	CASSQGPSYEQYF
TRBD1	TRBV7-6	TRBJ2-1	16	few	TGTGCCAGCAGCAGTACTCGACAGGGGGCCCTCAATGAGCAGTTCTTC	CASSSTRQGALNEQFF
NA	TRBV4-1	TRBJ1-1	18	NA	TGCGCCAGCAGCCAAGATGGGGCAGGGTCCCTCGGGAACACTGAAGCTTTCTTT	CASSQDGAGSLGNTEAFF
NA	TRBV13	TRBJ1-5	15	NA	TGTGCCAGCAGCTTAGGACAGAATAGCAATCAGCCCCAGCATTTT	CASSLGQNSNQPQHF
TRBD1	TRBV4-1	TRBJ2-2	19	NA	TGCGCCAGCAGCCAAGATAAGGGGGCGGACAGGGGGATTACCGGGGAGCTGTTTTTT	CASSQDKGADRGITGELFF
TRBD2	TRBV5-1	TRBJ2-7	14	NA	TGCGCCAGCAGTCTTGGTACTAGCGGATACGAGCAGTACTTC	CASSLGTSGYEQYF
NA	TRBV7-6	TRBJ2-3	14	NA	TGTGCCAGCAGCTTAACCCAGAACACAGATACGCAGTATTTT	CASSLTQNTDTQYF
NA	TRBV30	TRBJ1-6	15	few	TGTGCCTGGAGCACGCTCCGGGGTTCAAATTCACCCCTCCACTTT	CAWSTLRGSNSPLHF
TRBD2	TRBV13	TRBJ2-2	13	NA	TGTGCCTGCGGGGGTCGGAACACCGGGGAGCTGTTTTTT	CACGGRNTGELFF
TRBD1	TRBV4-3	TRBJ1-1	15	once	TGCGCCAGCAGCCAAGATCCAGGGGGCGCCGATGAAGCTTTCTTT	CASSQDPGGADEAFF
NA	TRBV4-2	TRBJ2-1	12	NA	TGTGCCAGCCTCGGGGCCTACAATGAGCAGTTCTTC	CASLGAYNEQFF
NA	TRBV6-5	TRBJ1-2	14	NA	TGTGCCAGCAGTTACTCGGGGAGACTTCATGGCTACACCTTC	CASSYSGRLHGYTF
TRBD1	TRBV6-5	TRBJ2-7	16	once	TGTGCCAGCAGTTCGCAACCGGGACAGTCGCCAGGGGAGCAGTACTTC	CASSSQPGQSPGEQYF
NA	TRBV13	TRBJ1-1	14	few	TGTGCCAGCAGCTTAAGGTCGGGGGGGGCGCGAGCTTTCTTT	CASSLRSGGARAFF
TRBD1	TRBV6-5	TRBJ1-5	14	NA	TGTGCCAGCAGTAGGGACAGGGGGAATCAGCCCCAGCATTTT	CASSRDRGNQPQHF
NA	TRBV5-1	TRBJ1-1	13	NA	TGCGCCAGCAGCTTGGCCGGATCCGAAGGGGCTCTCTTT	CASSLAGSEGALF
TRBD2	TRBV29-1	TRBJ2-7	13	NA	TGCAGCGTTGCTGAGCGGGGAGCCTACGAGCAGTACTTC	CSVAERGAYEQYF
NA	TRBV5-1	TRBJ2-4	18	NA	TGCGCCAGCAGCGCCCGAGGGGGTCCAGGGTCTACAAAAAACATTCAGTACTTC	CASSARGGPGSTKNIQYF
TRBD1	TRBV5-6	TRBJ1-5	14	NA	TGTGCCAGCAGCTTTCGGACAGGGTATCAGCCCCAGCATTTT	CASSFRTGYQPQHF
NA	TRBV6-1	TRBJ2-3	13	NA	TGTGCCAGCCGCAAGCAAAGCACAGATACGCAGTATTTT	CASRKQSTDTQYF
TRBD2	TRBV6-1	TRBJ2-7	15	NA	TGTGCCAGCAGTGAATTTCAGGGACTACTTTACGAGCAGTACTTC	CASSEFQGLLYEQYF
NA	TRBV29-1	TRBJ1-3	13	NA	TGCAGCATACGACAGGCGGGTTCGGACACCATATATTTT	CSIRQAGSDTIYF
TRBD2	TRBV10-1	TRBJ2-3	15	once	TGCGCCAGCCCGCGCAGCGGGGGTCTGACAGATACGCAGTATTTT	CASPRSGGLTDTQYF
NA	TRBV5-6	TRBJ1-2	16	NA	TGTGCCAGCAGCTTGGCCCTCGGAGAAGCTAACTATGGCTACACCTTC	CASSLALGEANYGYTF
TRBD1	TRBV7-6	TRBJ1-1	14	NA	TGTGCCAGCGCGGGACAGGGTCTGAACACTGAAGCTTTCTTT	CASAGQGLNTEAFF
NA	TRBV19	TRBJ1-1	13	NA	TGTGCCAGTAGTATCATGGCTTCTTATGAAGCTTTCTTT	CASSIMASYEAFF
TRBD1	TRBV6-6	TRBJ2-5	12	NA	TGTGCCAGCAGCCAGGGGGTCGAGACCCAGTACTTC	CASSQGVETQYF
TRBD1	TRBV14	TRBJ1-1	13	NA	TGTGCCAGCAGCCTACAGGGGTGGGGTGAAGCTTTCTTT	CASSLQGWGEAFF
NA	TRBV30	TRBJ1-2	12	NA	TGTGCCTGGAGTGAGTACTCGGGGGGCTACACCTTC	CAWSEYSGGYTF
NA	TRBV25-1	TRBJ2-7	14	NA	TGTGCCAGCAGCCGACAGGCCTTTGATGGCGAGCAGTACTTC	CASSRQAFDGEQYF
TRBD2	TRBV30	TRBJ2-3	14	NA	TGTGCCTGGAGTGTCGGCGGGGGGCCAGATACGCAGTATTTT	CAWSVGGGPDTQYF